These 7 T cell receptor beta chains originate from one sample sequenced in a study of cytomegalovirus exposure and HLA in healthy donors. 13 Jbeta primers and 60 Vbeta primers were used for the PCR. Produced via immunoSEQ multiplex PCR; TCRdb's table is partial and in-frame only. The sample consists of about 87,000 clones, 60% to 80% of them appearing once. The material sequenced was PBMCs. These TCRs come from a middle-aged woman in good health and CMV-seronegative.

V and J are TRBV5-1 and TRBJ2-7; D perhaps matches TRBD1 (5 bases). Germline loops: CDR1 SGHRS, CDR2 YFSETQ. This CDR3 has 16 residues. V was trimmed by 0 bases and J by 4 bases, leaving 17 bases between them. CDR3 protein: CASSLVRGRSLYEQYF. DNA of the CDR3: TGCGCCAGCAGCTTGGTTAGGGGCCGGTCACTATACGAGCAGTACTTC.

The sample holds a few counts of this clone. The chain combines TRBV5-1 with TRBJ2-7; a possible D gene is TRBD2 (5 bases). Looked up from germline, CDR1 is SGHRS and CDR2 is YFSETQ. Trimming shortened V by 0 bases and J by 6 bases, and 13 bases separated the two germline ends. There are 14 residues in the CDR3. Here the CDR3 reads CASSLGWVEGEQYF. The CDR3 DNA follows: TGCGCCAGCAGCTTGGGCTGGGTTGAGGGCGAGCAGTACTTC.

The chain combines TRBV5-1 with TRBJ2-3; the match to TRBD2 covers 7 bases. V was clipped by 5 bases and J by 3 bases; unmatched bases: 3. Per the germline V gene, CDR1 is SGHRS and CDR2 is YFSETQ. CDR3 length: 13 residues. The CDR3 DNA sequence: TGCGCCAGCAGGACGGGGGGTACAGATACGCAGTATTTT. Its translation: CASRTGGTDTQYF.

This clone was observed a handful of times. This chain uses TRBV7-2 with TRBJ1-1; 9 bases fit TRBD1. CDR1 and CDR2 (germline): SGHTA, FQGNSA. This CDR3 region has 14 residues. V shed 5 bases, J shed 5 bases, and the junction held 6 bases outside the gene matches. The CDR3 region is CASSIDRGRTEAFF. In DNA, the CDR3 is TGTGCCAGCAGCATCGACAGGGGGAGAACTGAAGCTTTCTTT.

This rearrangement joins TRBV6-6 to TRBJ1-4; 9 positions match TRBD1. The V gene end was trimmed by 2 bases and the J gene end by 8 bases; junction bases not matched to a gene: 6. This CDR3 spans 15 amino acids. Germline assignment: CDR1 MNHNY and CDR2 SVGAGI (reference sequence). The CDR3 protein is CASSYPGQGGEKLFF. In DNA form, the CDR3 reads TGTGCCAGCAGTTACCCGGGACAGGGAGGGGAAAAACTGTTTTTT.

This rearrangement joins TRBV7-9 to TRBJ2-7; D perhaps matches TRBD1 (6 bases). CDR3 length: 19 amino acids. Trimming stripped 5 bases from V and 3 bases from J, with 29 bases between. Germline CDR1 and CDR2: SEHNR and FQNEAQ (reference sequence). CDR3 in DNA: TGTGCCAGCAGCCCGAGAAACCGGGACACAGGCCGGGACAACTACGAGCAGTACTTC. Residues: CASSPRNRDTGRDNYEQYF.

The rearrangement links TRBV5-1 to TRBJ2-2; 8 bases agree with TRBD1. CDR1 and CDR2 from the germline V gene are SGHRS and YFSETQ. The CDR3 consists of 15 residues. V shed 2 bases, J shed 1 base, and the junction held 1 base outside the gene matches. The CDR3 DNA follows: TGCGCCAGCAGCTTCGGACAGGGGAACACCGGGGAGCTGTTTTTT. Translation: CASSFGQGNTGELFF.